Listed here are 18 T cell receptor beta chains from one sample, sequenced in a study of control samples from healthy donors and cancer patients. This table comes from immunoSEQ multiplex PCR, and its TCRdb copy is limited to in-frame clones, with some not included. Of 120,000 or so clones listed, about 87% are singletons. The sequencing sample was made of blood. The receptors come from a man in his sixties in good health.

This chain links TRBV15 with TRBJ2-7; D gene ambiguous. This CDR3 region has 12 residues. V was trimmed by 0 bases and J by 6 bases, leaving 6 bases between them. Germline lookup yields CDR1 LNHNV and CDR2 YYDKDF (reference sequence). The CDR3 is CATSRDWSEQYF. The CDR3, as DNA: TGTGCCACCAGCAGAGATTGGTCCGAGCAGTACTTC. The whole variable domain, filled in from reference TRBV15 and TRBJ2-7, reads DAMVIQNPRYQVTQFGKPVTLSCSQTLNHNVMYWYQQKSSQAPKLLFHYYDKDFNNEADTPDNFQSRRPNTSFCFLDIRSPGLGDTAMYLCATSRDWSEQYFGPGTRLTVT.

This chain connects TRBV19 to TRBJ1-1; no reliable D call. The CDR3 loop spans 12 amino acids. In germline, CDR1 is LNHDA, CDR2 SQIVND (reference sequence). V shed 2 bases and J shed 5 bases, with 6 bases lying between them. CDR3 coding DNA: TGTGCCAGTAGTATACCATTGACTGAAGCTTTCTTT. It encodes CASSIPLTEAFF.

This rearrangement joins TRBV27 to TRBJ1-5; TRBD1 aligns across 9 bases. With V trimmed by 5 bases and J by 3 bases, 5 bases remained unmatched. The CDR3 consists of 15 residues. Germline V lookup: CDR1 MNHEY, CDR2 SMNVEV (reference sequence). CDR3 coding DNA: TGTGCCAGCAGTGGCGGGACAGGGACCAATCAGCCCCAGCATTTT. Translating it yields CASSGGTGTNQPQHF.

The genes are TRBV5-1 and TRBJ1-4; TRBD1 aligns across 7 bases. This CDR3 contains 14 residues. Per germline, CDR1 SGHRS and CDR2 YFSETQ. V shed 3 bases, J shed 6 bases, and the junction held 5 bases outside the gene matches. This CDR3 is CASSSYTGDEKLFF. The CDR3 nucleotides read TGCGCCAGCAGCTCATATACAGGGGATGAAAAACTGTTTTTT.

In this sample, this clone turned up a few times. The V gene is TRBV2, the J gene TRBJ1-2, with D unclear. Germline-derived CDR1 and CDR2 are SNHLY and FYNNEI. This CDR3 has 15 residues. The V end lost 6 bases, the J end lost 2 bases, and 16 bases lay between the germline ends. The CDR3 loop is CASRGNVMGNYGYTF. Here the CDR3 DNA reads TGTGCCAGCAGGGGGAATGTGATGGGCAACTATGGCTACACCTTC.

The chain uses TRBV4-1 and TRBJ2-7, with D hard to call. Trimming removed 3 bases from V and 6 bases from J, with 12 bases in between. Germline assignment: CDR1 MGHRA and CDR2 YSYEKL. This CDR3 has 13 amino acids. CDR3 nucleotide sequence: TGCGCCAGCAGCCAGAGCTTCGTCACCGAGCAGTACTTC. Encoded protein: CASSQSFVTEQYF.

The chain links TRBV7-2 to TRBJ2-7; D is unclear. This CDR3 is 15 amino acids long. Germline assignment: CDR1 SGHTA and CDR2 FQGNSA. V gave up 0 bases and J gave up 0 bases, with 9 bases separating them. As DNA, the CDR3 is TGTGCCAGCAGCTTAGCTGCGGCCAGCTCCTACGAGCAGTACTTC. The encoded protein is CASSLAAASSYEQYF.

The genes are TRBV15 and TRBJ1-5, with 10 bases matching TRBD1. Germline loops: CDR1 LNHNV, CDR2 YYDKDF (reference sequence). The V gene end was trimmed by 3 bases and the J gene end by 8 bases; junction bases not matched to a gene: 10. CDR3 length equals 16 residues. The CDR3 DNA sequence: TGTGCCACCAGCAGGGGGGGACAGGGGATCGGGAAGCCCCAGCATTTT. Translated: CATSRGGQGIGKPQHF.

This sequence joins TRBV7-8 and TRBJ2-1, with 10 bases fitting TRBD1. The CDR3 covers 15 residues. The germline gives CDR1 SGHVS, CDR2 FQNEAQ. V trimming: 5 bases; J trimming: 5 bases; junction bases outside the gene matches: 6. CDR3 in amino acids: CASSADRGPHNEQFF. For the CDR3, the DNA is TGTGCCAGCAGCGCCGACAGGGGGCCACACAATGAGCAGTTCTTC.

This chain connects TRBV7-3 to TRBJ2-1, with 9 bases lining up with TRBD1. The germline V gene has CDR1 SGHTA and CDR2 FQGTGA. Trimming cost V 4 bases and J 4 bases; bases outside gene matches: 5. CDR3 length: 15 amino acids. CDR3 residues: CASSYQGQGYNEQFF. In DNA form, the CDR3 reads TGTGCCAGCAGCTACCAGGGACAGGGATACAATGAGCAGTTCTTC.

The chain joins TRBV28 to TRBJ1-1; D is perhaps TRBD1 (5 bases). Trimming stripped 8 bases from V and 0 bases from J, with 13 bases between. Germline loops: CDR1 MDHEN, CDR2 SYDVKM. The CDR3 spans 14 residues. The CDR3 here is CASGTGTMNTEAFF. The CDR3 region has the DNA TGTGCCAGCGGAACAGGTACGATGAACACTGAAGCTTTCTTT.

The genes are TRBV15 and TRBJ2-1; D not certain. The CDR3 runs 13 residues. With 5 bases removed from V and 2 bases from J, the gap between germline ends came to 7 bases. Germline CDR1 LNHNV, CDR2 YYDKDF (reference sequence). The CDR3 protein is CATSRQTYNEQFF. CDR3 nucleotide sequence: TGTGCCACCAGCCGCCAGACCTACAATGAGCAGTTCTTC. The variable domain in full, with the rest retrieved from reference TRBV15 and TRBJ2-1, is DAMVIQNPRYQVTQFGKPVTLSCSQTLNHNVMYWYQQKSSQAPKLLFHYYDKDFNNEADTPDNFQSRRPNTSFCFLDIRSPGLGDTAMYLCATSRQTYNEQFFGPGTRLTVL.

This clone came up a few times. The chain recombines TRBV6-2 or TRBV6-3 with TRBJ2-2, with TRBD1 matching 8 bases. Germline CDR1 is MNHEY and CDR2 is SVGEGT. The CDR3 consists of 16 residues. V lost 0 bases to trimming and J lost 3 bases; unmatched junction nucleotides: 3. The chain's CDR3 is CASSYSTGVDTGELFF. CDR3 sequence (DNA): TGTGCCAGCAGTTACTCGACAGGGGTGGACACCGGGGAGCTGTTTTTT.

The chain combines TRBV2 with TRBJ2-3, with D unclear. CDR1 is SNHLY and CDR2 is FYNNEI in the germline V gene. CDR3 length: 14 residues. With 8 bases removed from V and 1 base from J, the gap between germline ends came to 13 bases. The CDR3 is CASEGSARTDTQYF. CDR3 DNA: TGTGCCAGCGAAGGGTCGGCCCGCACAGATACGCAGTATTTT.

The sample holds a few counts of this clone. The CDR3 nucleotides read TGTGCCAGCAGCAACCAGCTCACTGAAGCTTTCTTT. Protein: CASSNQLTEAFF. V gene TRBV7-9 combines with J gene TRBJ1-1; D not certain. V lost 5 bases, J lost 4 bases, and 8 bases lay in between. The germline CDR1 and CDR2 sequences are SEHNR and FQNEAQ (reference sequence). CDR3 length: 12 amino acids.

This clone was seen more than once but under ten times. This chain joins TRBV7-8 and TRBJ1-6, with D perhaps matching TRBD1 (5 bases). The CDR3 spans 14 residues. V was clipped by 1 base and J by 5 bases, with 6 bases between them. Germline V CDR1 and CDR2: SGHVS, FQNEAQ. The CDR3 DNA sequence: TGTGCCAGCAGCTTAGGGGGGGATAATTCACCCCTCCACTTT. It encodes CASSLGGDNSPLHF.

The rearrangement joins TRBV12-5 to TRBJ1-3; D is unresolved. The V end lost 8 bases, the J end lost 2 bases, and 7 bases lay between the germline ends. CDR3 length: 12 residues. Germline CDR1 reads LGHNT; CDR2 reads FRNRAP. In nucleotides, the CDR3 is TGTGCTAGTAAGGGAGCTGGAAACACCATATATTTT. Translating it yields CASKGAGNTIYF.

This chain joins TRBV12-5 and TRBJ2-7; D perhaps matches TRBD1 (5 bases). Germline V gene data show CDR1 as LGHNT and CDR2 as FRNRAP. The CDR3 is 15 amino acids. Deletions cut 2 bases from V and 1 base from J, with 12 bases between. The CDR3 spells CASGLTRAYSYEQYF. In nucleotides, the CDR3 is TGTGCTAGTGGTTTGACCAGGGCTTATTCCTACGAGCAGTACTTC. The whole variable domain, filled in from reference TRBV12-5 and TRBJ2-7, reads DARVTQTPRHKVTEMGQEVTMRCQPILGHNTVFWYRQTMMQGLELLAYFRNRAPLDDSGMPKDRFSAEMPDATLATLKIQPSEPRDSAVYFCASGLTRAYSYEQYFGPGTRLTVT.